Below, 29 T cell receptor beta chains from the same sample are listed, as sequenced in a study of blood T cells in healthy people across ages. A J-beta primer mix and a sample-barcoded 5' primer were used in a second PCR of about 7 to 12 cycles. TCRdb recomputed calls from the 5' RACE reads with MiXCR, one row per CDR3 protein. The sample comprises 870,000 or so distinct CDR3 sequences, about 30% of which are singletons, and 17% rests with the top ten. Material: blood. These receptors came from a woman at least 80 years old in good health.

This clonotype came up many times. The V call is TRBV4-1, the J call TRBJ2-3; 10 bases agree with TRBD1. The J segment lost 5 bases and the V segment lost 2 bases, leaving 4 bases of the junction unmatched. This CDR3 region has 15 residues. Germline V gene sequence: CDR1 MGHRA, CDR2 YSYEKL. The CDR3 DNA reads TGCGCCAGCAGCCAATCCGGACAGGGGGGAGATACGCAGTATTTT. This translates into CASSQSGQGGDTQYF.

This clonotype was recorded once. The chain uses TRBV20-1 and TRBJ2-7, with 8 bases lining up with TRBD2. V was pared by 4 bases and J by 5 bases, with 7 bases of the junction left unmatched. The CDR3 is made up of 13 amino acids. Germline assignment: CDR1 DFQATT and CDR2 SNEGSKA (reference sequence). The CDR3 loop is CSAKGTSPNEQYF. CDR3 nucleotide sequence: TGCAGTGCTAAAGGGACTAGTCCTAACGAGCAGTACTTC.

This clonotype was seen a few times. The genes are TRBV5-4 and TRBJ1-1; 8 bases are a match to TRBD1. The CDR3 loop spans 12 amino acids. Germline V CDR1 and CDR2: SGHNT, YYREEE (reference sequence). V trimming: 3 bases; J trimming: 8 bases; junction bases outside the gene matches: 3. The CDR3 DNA reads as TGTGCCAGCAGCTCTAGGGACAGGGAAGCTTTCTTT. Its protein product is CASSSRDREAFF. The variable domain in full, with the rest retrieved from reference TRBV5-4 and TRBJ1-1, is ETGVTQSPTHLIKTRGQQVTLRCSSQSGHNTVSWYQQALGQGPQFIFQYYREEENGRGNFPPRFSGLQFPNYSSELNVNALELDDSALYLCASSSRDREAFFGQGTRLTVV.

The chain combines TRBV4-2 with TRBJ2-1; the match to TRBD1 covers 9 bases. Losses at the gene ends were 4 bases for V and 5 bases for J; bases not matched to a gene: 3. The CDR3 covers 14 residues. The germline CDR1 and CDR2 sequences are LGHNA and YNFKEQ. The CDR3: CASSRDRADNEQFF. CDR3 coding DNA: TGTGCCAGCAGCCGGGACAGGGCGGACAATGAGCAGTTCTTC.

As to this clonotype: Just one base apart from a much larger clone, this may be a read error. V is TRBV20-1 and J is TRBJ2-1; D might be TRBD2 (5 bases). Deletions cut 8 bases from V and 1 base from J, with 18 bases between. The length of the CDR3 is 15 residues. Germline V gene lookup returns CDR1 DFQATT and CDR2 SNEGSKA (reference sequence). CDR3 amino acids: CSTGALGLSYNEQFF. The CDR3 coding sequence is TGCAGTACTGGTGCGCTTGGACTTTCCTACAATGAGCAGTTCTTC.

This clonotype was detected a few times. This may be a read error, as it is one base from a much larger clone. The genes are TRBV3-1 and TRBJ2-5; D is ambiguous. The V end was cut by 1 base, the J end by 11 bases, with 11 bases between. From germline, CDR1 is LGHDT and CDR2 YNNKEL (reference sequence). This CDR3 comprises 12 residues. The CDR3 DNA reads TGTGCCAGCAGCCAAGTGAAAAGTGAGCAGTACTTC. It codes for CASSQVKSEQYF.

This clonotype has a count of ten or more. The DNA for the CDR3 is TGTGCCAGCAAAGGGACAGAGCGCTATAATTCACCCCTCCACTTT. Translating it yields CASKGTERYNSPLHF. The J gene is TRBJ1-6, the V gene TRBV6-6; 7 bases are a match to TRBD1. J gave up 3 bases and V 7 bases, and 6 bases lay outside the gene matches. The CDR3 has 15 amino acids. From germline, CDR1 is MNHNY and CDR2 SVGAGI (reference sequence).

The chain carries TRBV20-1 and TRBJ2-2; 8 bases line up with TRBD1. V lost 0 bases, J lost 3 bases, and 3 bases stayed unmatched. The germline V gene has CDR1 DFQATT and CDR2 SNEGSKA (reference sequence). This CDR3 is 15 amino acids long. CDR3 in DNA: TGCAGTGCTAGAGACCCCAGGGGGCACACCGGGGAGCTGTTTTTT. It codes for CSARDPRGHTGELFF.

The sample holds many counts of this clonotype. The V call is TRBV27, the J call TRBJ2-3, with 9 nucleotides matching TRBD1. Germline V gene data show CDR1 as MNHEY and CDR2 as SMNVEV (reference sequence). The CDR3 sequence is 16 residues long. The V and J ends lost 5 bases and 6 bases, in that order; junction bases with no gene match: 12. Here the CDR3 reads CASSPTRGQGKDTQYF. The CDR3 DNA follows: TGTGCCAGCAGTCCAACACGGGGACAGGGAAAGGATACGCAGTATTTT.

This clonotype was detected many times. The chain has TRBV6-5 and TRBJ2-6, with 10 bases fitting TRBD1. The CDR3 is 15 amino acids. V lost 6 bases, J lost 2 bases, and 1 base stayed unmatched. Germline V lookup: CDR1 MNHEY, CDR2 SVGAGI. The DNA for the CDR3 is TGTGCCAGCAGGACAGGGGGCGCTGGGGCCAACGTCCTGACTTTC. It translates to CASRTGGAGANVLTF.

Worth noting for this clonotype: A read error may produce the germline difference seen at one junction end. The chain is built from TRBV6-2 or TRBV6-3 and TRBJ2-3, with 11 bases that match TRBD1. The CDR3 loop spans 14 amino acids. Germline V gene sequence: CDR1 MNHEY, CDR2 SVGEGT. The CDR3 protein is CATVGQGGTDTRYF. DNA for the CDR3: TGTGCCACCGTGGGACAGGGGGGAACAGATACGCGGTATTTT.

This clonotype appeared many times. The CDR3 loop reads CASSAGTPTWGNEQFF. CDR3 DNA: TGTGCCAGCTCAGCTGGGACTCCCACTTGGGGCAATGAGCAGTTCTTC. This chain connects TRBV6-6 to TRBJ2-1; D may be TRBD2 (6 bases). The V and J ends lost 8 bases and 6 bases respectively, with 23 bases between them. The CDR3 runs 16 residues. Germline V lookup: CDR1 MNHNY, CDR2 SVGAGI (reference sequence).

There are a few counts of this clonotype. This sequence joins TRBV7-8 and TRBJ2-2; D uncertain. The CDR3 spans 13 residues. CDR1 is SGHVS, CDR2 FQNEAQ, per germline. V dropped 5 bases and J dropped 6 bases, with 10 bases sitting between them. The CDR3 sequence is CASSPIPPGELFF. CDR3 nucleotides: TGTGCCAGCAGCCCTATCCCCCCCGGGGAGCTGTTTTTT.

This clonotype was seen only a few times. The chain joins TRBV20-1 to TRBJ2-3; D tentatively reads TRBD1 or TRBD2 (5 bases each). Trimming removed 5 bases from V and 1 base from J, with 16 bases in between. Germline V gene sequence: CDR1 DFQATT, CDR2 SNEGSKA (reference sequence). The CDR3 has 15 amino acids. CDR3 sequence: CSAPGSRLGTDTQYF. In nucleotides, the CDR3 is TGCAGTGCTCCAGGGAGCCGTCTGGGCACAGATACGCAGTATTTT.

The gene calls are TRBV28 and TRBJ2-7; 9 positions match TRBD1. The CDR3 is made up of 14 amino acids. The J segment lost 3 bases and the V segment lost 7 bases, leaving 7 bases of the junction unmatched. CDR1 and CDR2 from the germline V gene are MDHEN and SYDVKM. As DNA, the CDR3 is TGTGCCAGCATCGAACAGGGGGCCGGCTACGAGCAGTACTTC. Translated: CASIEQGAGYEQYF.

This clonotype was seen many times. The chain carries TRBV7-2 and TRBJ2-1; 8 bases line up with TRBD2. The CDR3 extends over 17 amino acids. The germline CDR1 and CDR2 sequences are SGHTA and FQGNSA. V shed 1 base, J shed 3 bases, and the junction held 8 bases outside the gene matches. CDR3 region: CASSLGPGGPNYNEQFF. Written as DNA, the CDR3 is TGTGCCAGCAGCTTAGGCCCGGGGGGGCCCAACTACAATGAGCAGTTCTTC.

This clonotype was seen many times. The chain joins TRBV7-2 to TRBJ2-3; 7 nucleotides agree with TRBD1. This CDR3 region has 14 residues. With V trimmed by 5 bases and J by 1 base, 3 bases remained unmatched. From germline, CDR1 is SGHTA and CDR2 FQGNSA. The CDR3 sequence: CASSDRVGTDTQYF. DNA of the CDR3: TGTGCCAGCAGCGACAGGGTCGGCACAGATACGCAGTATTTT.

This clonotype was detected ten times or more. The gene calls are TRBV7-2 and TRBJ1-2; 7 bases match TRBD1. There are 15 residues in the CDR3. Germline assignment: CDR1 SGHTA and CDR2 FQGNSA. V shed 5 bases, J shed 7 bases, and the junction held 13 bases outside the gene matches. The CDR3 DNA is TGTGCCAGCAGCCGCACAGGGGCCTCCTTCAGTGGCTACACCTTC. The encoded protein is CASSRTGASFSGYTF.

Ten or more counts support this clonotype. The V call is TRBV7-9, the J call TRBJ2-1, with D perhaps TRBD2 (6 bases). This CDR3 is built from 14 residues. The V gene lost 3 bases and the J gene lost 8 bases, with 14 bases spanning the gap. Germline CDR1 SEHNR, CDR2 FQNEAQ (reference sequence). In DNA, the CDR3 is TGTGCCAGCAGCTTGACTAGAGTCAGCGATGAGCAGTTCTTC. It yields the protein CASSLTRVSDEQFF.

A remark on this clonotype: An end of the junction does not agree with germline; a read error may underlie this. DNA for the CDR3: TGTGCCAGACCGTCCAGGGGGGACACTGAAACTTTCTTT. It yields the protein CARPSRGDTETFF. This sequence joins TRBV2 and TRBJ1-1; TRBD1 matches at 7 bases. Germline V gene sequence: CDR1 SNHLY, CDR2 FYNNEI. The CDR3 loop spans 13 amino acids. Supplemented by reference TRBV2 and TRBJ1-1, the full variable domain reads EPEVTQTPSHQVTQMGQEVILRCVPISNHLYFYWYRQILGQKVEFLVSFYNNEISEKSEIFDDQFSVERPDGSNFTLKIRSTKLEDSAMYFCARPSRGDTETFFGQGTRLTVV.

This clonotype has more than one count but fewer than ten. This may stem from a read error, because a much larger clone lies one nucleotide away. The genes are TRBV15 and TRBJ2-1, with a possible D match to TRBD2 (6 bases). V shed 5 bases and J shed 0 bases, with 11 bases lying between them. Per germline, CDR1 LNHNV and CDR2 YYDKDF (reference sequence). This CDR3 contains 15 residues. CDR3 loop: CATSGRGSSYNEQFF. For the CDR3, the DNA is TGTGCCACCAGCGGACGGGGGAGCTCCTACAATGAGCAGTTCTTC.

The chain links TRBV5-5 to TRBJ1-5, with 7 bases lining up with TRBD1. The CDR3 sequence is 14 residues long. The junction had 3 bases not matched to a gene; V was cut back by 3 bases and J by 3 bases. In germline, CDR1 is SGHKS, CDR2 YYEKEE (reference sequence). The CDR3 DNA reads as TGTGCCAGCAGCTCGACAGGGAACAATCAGCCCCAGCATTTT. Amino acid sequence: CASSSTGNNQPQHF. The full variable domain, rest sourced from reference TRBV5-5 and TRBJ1-5, is DAGVTQSPTHLIKTRGQQVTLRCSPISGHKSVSWYQQVLGQGPQFIFQYYEKEERGRGNFPDRFSARQFPNYSSELNVNALLLGDSALYLCASSSTGNNQPQHFGDGTRLSIL.

This clonotype was seen many times. The chain is built from TRBV7-9 and TRBJ1-2; D unclear. Trimming removed 0 bases at V and 4 bases at J, with 9 bases between. Germline lookup yields CDR1 SEHNR and CDR2 FQNEAQ (reference sequence). The CDR3 runs to 14 residues. The CDR3 bases are TGTGCCAGCAGCTTAGCAGGAGGGATCTATGGCTACACCTTC. Translated: CASSLAGGIYGYTF.

The V gene is TRBV20-1, the J gene TRBJ2-3; weak D call: TRBD2 (5 bases). Germline V lookup: CDR1 DFQATT, CDR2 SNEGSKA (reference sequence). The ends were cut back, 0 bases at V and 4 bases at J, with 14 bases in the middle. The CDR3 contains 15 residues. The CDR3 loop reads CSARDGGLAADTQYF. CDR3 coding DNA: TGCAGTGCTAGAGACGGCGGGCTAGCAGCAGATACGCAGTATTTT.

V usage is TRBV5-1 and J usage is TRBJ1-2, with D maybe TRBD1 (5 bases). The CDR3 contains 13 residues. CDR1 and CDR2 from the germline V gene are SGHRS and YFSETQ. Trimming removed 2 bases at V and 3 bases at J, with 8 bases between. The DNA of the CDR3 is TGCGCCAGCAGCTTTGCGACAGACTATGGCTACACCTTC. Translated: CASSFATDYGYTF.

In regard to this clonotype: One base away lies a much larger clone, so this may be a sequencing read error. This chain connects TRBV20-1 to TRBJ1-1, with unresolved D. V lost 8 bases and J lost 0, with 7 bases in between. The CDR3 has 11 amino acids. From germline, CDR1 is DFQATT and CDR2 SNEGSKA (reference sequence). CDR3 nucleotides: TGCAGTAGACGGATGAACACTGAAGCTTTCTTT. Protein: CSRRMNTEAFF.

This clonotype has a handful of counts. A single base separates this from a much larger clone, so it may be a read error. The chain has TRBV6-2 or TRBV6-3 and TRBJ2-1, with 7 bases that match TRBD1. This CDR3 contains 15 residues. CDR1 is MNHEY, CDR2 SVGEGT, per germline. V lost 2 bases, J lost 13 bases, and 14 bases stayed unmatched. The CDR3 region is CASSYATGARETQFF. The CDR3 DNA follows: TGTGCCAGCAGTTACGCAACAGGGGCGAGGGAGACCCAGTTCTTC.

This clonotype was seen once. The chain couples TRBV11-2 to TRBJ1-1, with D possibly matching TRBD1 (6 bases). Germline V gene data show CDR1 as SGHAT and CDR2 as FQNNGV. This CDR3 spans 13 amino acids. V shed 4 bases and J shed 5 bases, with 11 bases lying between them. CDR3 nucleotides: TGTGCCAGCAGCTCCGAGGGGGATACTGAAGCTTTCTTT. This codes for CASSSEGDTEAFF.

This clonotype showed up just a few times. This rearrangement joins TRBV5-1 to TRBJ1-1; D gene ambiguous. The CDR3 length is 15 residues. Germline lookup yields CDR1 SGHRS and CDR2 YFSETQ. V dropped 4 bases and J dropped 1 base, with 14 bases sitting between them. Here the CDR3 reads CASSPNARQNTEAFF. Here the CDR3 DNA reads TGCGCCAGCAGCCCAAACGCACGCCAGAACACTGAAGCTTTCTTT.